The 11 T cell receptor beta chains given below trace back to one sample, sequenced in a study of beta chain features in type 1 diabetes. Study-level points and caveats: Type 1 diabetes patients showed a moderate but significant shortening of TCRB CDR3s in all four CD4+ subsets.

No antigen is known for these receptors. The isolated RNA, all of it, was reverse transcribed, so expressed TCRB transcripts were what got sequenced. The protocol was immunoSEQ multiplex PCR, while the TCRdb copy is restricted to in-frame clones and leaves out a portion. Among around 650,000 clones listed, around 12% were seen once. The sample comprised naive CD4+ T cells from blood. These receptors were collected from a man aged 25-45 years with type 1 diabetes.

The CDR3 here is CASSLGATDTQYF. In nucleotides, the CDR3 is TGTGCCAGCAGCTTAGGAGCAACAGATACGCAGTATTTT. J is TRBJ2-3 and V is TRBV13; D not resolved. V dropped 0 bases and J dropped 3 bases, with 4 bases sitting between them. The CDR3 consists of 13 residues. The germline V gene encodes CDR1 PRHDT and CDR2 FYEKMQ (reference sequence).

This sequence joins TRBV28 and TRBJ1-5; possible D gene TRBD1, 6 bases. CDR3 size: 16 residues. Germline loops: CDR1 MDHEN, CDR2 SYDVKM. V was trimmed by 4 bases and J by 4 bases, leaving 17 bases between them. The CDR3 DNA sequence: TGTGCCAGCAGTTCCCCCACAGGGAGGGAAAATCAGCCCCAGCATTTT. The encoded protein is CASSSPTGRENQPQHF.

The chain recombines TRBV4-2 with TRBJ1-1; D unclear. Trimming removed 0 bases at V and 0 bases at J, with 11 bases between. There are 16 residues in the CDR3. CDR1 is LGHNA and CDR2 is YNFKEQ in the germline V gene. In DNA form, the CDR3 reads TGTGCCAGCAGCCAAGATTTGAAGGGAATGAACACTGAAGCTTTCTTT. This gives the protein CASSQDLKGMNTEAFF.

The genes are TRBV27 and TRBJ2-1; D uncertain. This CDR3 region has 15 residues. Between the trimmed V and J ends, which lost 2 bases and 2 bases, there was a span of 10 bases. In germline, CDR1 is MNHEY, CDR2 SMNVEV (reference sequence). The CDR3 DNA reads TGTGCCAGCAGTTTAGGGTGGAATACCTACAATGAGCAGTTCTTC. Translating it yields CASSLGWNTYNEQFF.

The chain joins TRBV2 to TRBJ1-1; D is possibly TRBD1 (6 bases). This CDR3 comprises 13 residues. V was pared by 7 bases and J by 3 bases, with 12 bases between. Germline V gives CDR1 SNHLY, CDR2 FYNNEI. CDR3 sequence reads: CASTLDSHTEAFF. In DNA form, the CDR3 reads TGTGCCAGCACCCTGGACAGCCACACTGAAGCTTTCTTT.

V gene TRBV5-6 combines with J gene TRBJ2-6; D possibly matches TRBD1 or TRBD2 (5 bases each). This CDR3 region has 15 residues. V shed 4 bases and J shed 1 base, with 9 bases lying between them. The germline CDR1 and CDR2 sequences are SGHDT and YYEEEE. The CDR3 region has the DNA TGTGCCAGCAGCATAGGGACGTCTGGGGCCAACGTCCTGACTTTC. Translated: CASSIGTSGANVLTF.

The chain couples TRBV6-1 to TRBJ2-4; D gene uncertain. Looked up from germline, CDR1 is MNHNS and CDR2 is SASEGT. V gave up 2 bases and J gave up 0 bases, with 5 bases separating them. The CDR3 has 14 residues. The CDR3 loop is CASSELGAKNIQYF. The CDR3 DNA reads TGTGCCAGCAGTGAACTGGGAGCCAAAAACATTCAGTACTTC.

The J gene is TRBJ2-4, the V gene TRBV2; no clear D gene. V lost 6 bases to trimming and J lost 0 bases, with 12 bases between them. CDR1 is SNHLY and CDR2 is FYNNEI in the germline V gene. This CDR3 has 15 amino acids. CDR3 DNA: TGTGCCAGCAGGGAGAAGATATTAGCCAAAAACATTCAGTACTTC. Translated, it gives CASREKILAKNIQYF.

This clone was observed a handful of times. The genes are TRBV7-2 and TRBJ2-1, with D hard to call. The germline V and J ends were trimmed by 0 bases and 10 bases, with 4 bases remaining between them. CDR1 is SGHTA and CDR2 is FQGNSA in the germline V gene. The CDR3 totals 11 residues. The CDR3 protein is CASSLAVEQFF. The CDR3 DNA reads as TGTGCCAGCAGCTTAGCAGTCGAGCAGTTCTTC. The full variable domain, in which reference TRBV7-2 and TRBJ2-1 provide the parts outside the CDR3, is GAGVSQSPSNKVTEKGKDVELRCDPISGHTALYWYRQSLGQGLEFLIYFQGNSAPDKSGLPSDRFSAERTGGSVSTLTIQRTQQEDSAVYLCASSLAVEQFFGPGTRLTVL.

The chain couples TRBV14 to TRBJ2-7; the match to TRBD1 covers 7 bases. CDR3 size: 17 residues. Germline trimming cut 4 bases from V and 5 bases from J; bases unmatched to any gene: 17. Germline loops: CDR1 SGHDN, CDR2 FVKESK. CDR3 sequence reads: CASSLFPQGSKRDEQYF. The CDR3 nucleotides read TGTGCCAGCAGCCTTTTCCCACAGGGGTCGAAGAGGGACGAGCAGTACTTC.

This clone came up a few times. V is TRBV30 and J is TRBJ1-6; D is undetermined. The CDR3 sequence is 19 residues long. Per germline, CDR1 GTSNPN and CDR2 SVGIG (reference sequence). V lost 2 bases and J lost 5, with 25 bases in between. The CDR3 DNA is TGTGCCTGGAGTCTCAACCAATGGCCCCCAAGCCGCAATAATTCACCCCTCCACTTT. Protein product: CAWSLNQWPPSRNNSPLHF.